The 17 T cell receptor beta chains listed next were all sequenced from one sample in a study of T cell responses to AZD1222 COVID-19 vaccine. Assay used: immunoSEQ multiplex PCR; TCRdb lists only in-frame clones, some missing. The sample consists of 100,000 to 120,000 clones, around 82% of them appearing once. The sample here was peripheral blood, taken on day 0 of AZD1222 vaccination. The receptors were sampled from an adult in good health.

This chain connects TRBV18 to TRBJ1-5; a possible D gene is TRBD1 (6 bases). This CDR3 is 14 amino acids long. V gave up 6 bases and J gave up 3 bases, with 12 bases separating them. Germline assignment: CDR1 KGHSH and CDR2 LQKENI. In DNA, the CDR3 is TGTGCCAGCTCGCTGTACAGGGACAATCAGCCCCAGCATTTT. Amino acid sequence: CASSLYRDNQPQHF.

This clone came up a few times. This sequence joins TRBV18 and TRBJ1-2; maybe TRBD1 (5 bases). The CDR3 consists of 13 residues. From germline, CDR1 is KGHSH and CDR2 LQKENI. V was cut by 6 bases and J by 6 bases, with 14 bases left in between. CDR3 residues: CASSLLGGDGYTF. CDR3 DNA: TGTGCCAGCTCCCTACTGGGAGGGGATGGCTACACCTTC. Using reference TRBV18 and TRBJ1-2 for the parts outside the CDR3, the full variable domain is NAGVMQNPRHLVRRRGQEARLRCSPMKGHSHVYWYRQLPEEGLKFMVYLQKENIIDESGMPKERFSAEFPKEGPSILRIQQVVRGDSAAYFCASSLLGGDGYTFGSGTRLTVV.

A single count supports this clone. The chain links TRBV19 to TRBJ1-5, with D perhaps matching TRBD1 (5 bases). CDR1 and CDR2 (germline): LNHDA, SQIVND (reference sequence). The V end lost 0 bases, the J end lost 5 bases, and 17 bases lay between the germline ends. CDR3 size: 17 residues. The DNA of the CDR3 is TGTGCCAGTAGTATAGATCCGTGGGGCTTGGGGGATCAGCCCCAGCATTTT. Translation: CASSIDPWGLGDQPQHF.

The rearrangement uses TRBV27 and TRBJ1-2; perhaps TRBD1 as D (5 bases). V was pared by 3 bases and J by 7 bases, with 12 bases between. Germline CDR1 and CDR2: MNHEY and SMNVEV (reference sequence). There are 13 residues in the CDR3. CDR3 amino acids: CASSLRGAIGYTF. The DNA for the CDR3 is TGTGCCAGCAGTTTGAGGGGCGCGATTGGCTACACCTTC.

This clone was detected once. The rearrangement joins TRBV29-1 to TRBJ2-2; 7 bases match TRBD1. Germline loops: CDR1 SQVTM, CDR2 ANQGSEA. CDR3 size: 13 residues. V lost 5 bases, J lost 4 bases, and 4 bases stayed unmatched. The CDR3 is CSVKHRGTGELFF. CDR3 sequence (DNA): TGCAGCGTTAAACACAGGGGCACCGGGGAGCTGTTTTTT.

The chain joins TRBV11-2 to TRBJ1-1; D is possibly TRBD1 (5 bases). The V end was cut by 3 bases, the J end by 1 base, with 15 bases between. CDR3 size: 16 residues. CDR1 is SGHAT, CDR2 FQNNGV, per germline. The CDR3 region has the DNA TGTGCCAGCAGCTTCCTATCCGGGACCGCGAACACTGAAGCTTTCTTT. This translates into CASSFLSGTANTEAFF.

The chain is built from TRBV9 and TRBJ1-4, with D possibly matching TRBD1 (5 bases). Germline V gives CDR1 SGDLS, CDR2 YYNGEE. The CDR3 totals 15 residues. Trimming left V 0 bases short and J 7 bases short, with 13 bases between. DNA of the CDR3: TGTGCCAGCAGCGTAGGGTCCCAGGGTGTTGAAAAACTGTTTTTT. It is translated as CASSVGSQGVEKLFF.

This clone was seen only a few times. The rearrangement joins TRBV4-3 to TRBJ1-4; 7 nucleotides agree with TRBD1. There are 19 residues in the CDR3. Germline CDR1 reads LGHNA; CDR2 reads YSLEER. V was pared by 3 bases and J by 5 bases, with 18 bases of the junction left unmatched. CDR3 nucleotide sequence: TGCGCCAGCAGCCAGAGCCGGACAGGAAGGCAGGGATTGAATGAAAAACTGTTTTTT. It specifies CASSQSRTGRQGLNEKLFF.

With respect to this clone: Germline and junction disagree at one end, which may indicate a read error. The V and J genes are TRBV28 and TRBJ2-7; 7 positions agree with TRBD1. CDR1 MDHEN and CDR2 SYDVKM come from the germline V gene. This CDR3 has 14 amino acids. The CDR3 region is CASSLRQGSSEQYF. The CDR3 DNA reads as TGTGCCAGCAGTCTACGACAGGGATCCTCCGAGCAGTACTTC.

This chain connects TRBV4-3 to TRBJ1-1; 8 nucleotides align to TRBD1. CDR3 size: 17 residues. Germline V CDR1 and CDR2: LGHNA, YSLEER. The trim removed 0 bases at V and 5 bases at J, leaving 11 bases unmatched. The DNA of the CDR3 is TGCGCCAGCAGCCAAGATCCCACAGGGGGGAGGAGGACTGAAGCTTTCTTT. This gives the protein CASSQDPTGGRRTEAFF.

The chain carries TRBV7-2 and TRBJ2-1; 8 bases are shared with TRBD2. The CDR3 loop spans 16 amino acids. The ends lost 1 base at V and 4 bases at J; junction bases unmatched: 6. The germline CDR1 and CDR2 sequences are SGHTA and FQGNSA. The CDR3 DNA follows: TGTGCCAGCAGCTTAGGTGCGGGGGGTAGGTACAATGAGCAGTTCTTC. It yields the protein CASSLGAGGRYNEQFF. Based on the CDR3 plus reference TRBV7-2 and TRBJ2-1, the full variable domain is GAGVSQSPSNKVTEKGKDVELRCDPISGHTALYWYRQSLGQGLEFLIYFQGNSAPDKSGLPSDRFSAERTGGSVSTLTIQRTQQEDSAVYLCASSLGAGGRYNEQFFGPGTRLTVL.

The rearrangement uses TRBV5-1 and TRBJ1-4; D is unresolved. CDR1 and CDR2 from the germline V gene are SGHRS and YFSETQ. This CDR3 has 14 amino acids. Trimming cost V 4 bases and J 2 bases, with 9 bases left between them. This CDR3 reads CASSPGSTNEKLFF. DNA of the CDR3: TGCGCCAGCAGCCCCGGTAGTACTAATGAAAAACTGTTTTTT.

The chain joins TRBV9 to TRBJ2-2; TRBD2 is a possible D gene (5 bases). CDR1 is SGDLS, CDR2 YYNGEE, per germline. V shed 5 bases and J shed 0 bases, with 8 bases lying between them. This CDR3 has 14 residues. CDR3 loop: CASRGSPNTGELFF. CDR3 DNA: TGTGCCAGCAGGGGGAGCCCGAACACCGGGGAGCTGTTTTTT. The entire variable domain, with the rest obtained from reference TRBV9 and TRBJ2-2, is as follows: DSGVTQTPKHLITATGQRVTLRCSPRSGDLSVYWYQQSLDQGLQFLIQYYNGEERAKGNILERFSAQQFPDLHSELNLSSLELGDSALYFCASRGSPNTGELFFGEGSRLTVL.

The DNA of the CDR3 is TGTGCCAGCAGCCCCCGACAGGGGGCCCCCTACGAGCAGTACTTC. Its translation: CASSPRQGAPYEQYF. The chain carries TRBV9 and TRBJ2-7, with 10 bases fitting TRBD1. The CDR3 covers 15 residues. With V trimmed by 4 bases and J by 2 bases, 6 bases remained unmatched. Per the germline V gene, CDR1 is SGDLS and CDR2 is YYNGEE.

As for this clone: Possible read error: a much larger clone is one base away. The V call is TRBV7-2, the J call TRBJ2-2, with a tentative D call TRBD1 (5 bases). V lost 2 bases and J lost 4, with 11 bases in between. The germline V gene encodes CDR1 SGHTA and CDR2 FQGNSA. The CDR3 runs to 15 residues. CDR3: CASSLQGWGTGELFF. The CDR3 nucleotides are TGTGCCAGCAGCTTACAGGGCTGGGGCACCGGGGAGCTGTTTTTT.

This rearrangement joins TRBV18 to TRBJ2-5; 8 bases are shared with TRBD1. Per germline, CDR1 KGHSH and CDR2 LQKENI. The CDR3 length is 12 residues. V trimming: 8 bases; J trimming: 4 bases; junction bases outside the gene matches: 3. The CDR3 loop reads CASGQGLETQYF. The CDR3 DNA reads as TGTGCCAGCGGACAGGGATTAGAGACCCAGTACTTC.

The gene calls are TRBV7-2 and TRBJ2-5; the D gene is possibly TRBD1 (6 bases). The CDR3 spans 18 residues. V was clipped by 5 bases and J by 2 bases, with 24 bases between them. Germline V gene sequence: CDR1 SGHTA, CDR2 FQGNSA. CDR3 in amino acids: CASSKYFQGSGTQETQYF. In nucleotides, the CDR3 is TGTGCCAGCAGCAAATATTTCCAGGGGAGCGGAACTCAAGAGACCCAGTACTTC.